Here is one T cell receptor beta chain with its context. This record belongs to a study of blood T cell repertoires in COVID-19. Study in general: Sites in the United States, Italy and Spain provided acute and convalescent COVID-19 samples. Sources were T cells, B-cell-depleted T cells, or PBMCs; the material itself was cDNA or gDNA.

All exposed participants met a person with COVID-19 within 2 weeks before entering the study. Authors' processing steps: Reference gene primers were amplified, and this amplification served to estimate nucleated cell counts. Some clones are missing from TCRdb's copy, which holds only in-frame ones; the method was immunoSEQ multiplex PCR. V, J and clone size reflect that table, while D and trimming were determined from the DNA. The repertoire holds hundreds of thousands of clones, with 85% as singletons. CDR3 size: 15 residues. Germline V gives CDR1 MNHEY, CDR2 SMNVEV (reference sequence). J was trimmed by 4 bases and V by 3 bases; bases with no gene match: 2.

This TCR derives from a woman under 40 who had been exposed to COVID-19. The sequenced material came from PBMCs or T cells enriched from blood (not recorded which). J is TRBJ2-1 and V is TRBV27, with TRBD2 identical over 11 bases. CDR3 sequence (DNA): TGTGCCAGCAGTTTCGGACTAGCGGGTTACAATGAGCAGTTCTTC. Amino acids: CASSFGLAGYNEQFF.